The T cell receptor (beta chain) described here comes from a study of CD8+CD57+ T cells in acquired aplastic anemia. Study at large: Sorted CD4+ plus CD8+ cells gave DNA averaging roughly 3.2 ug.

The CDR3 sequence is 12 residues long. CDR1 and CDR2 from the germline V gene are DFQATT and SNEGSKA (reference sequence). The V end lost 0 bases, the J end lost 10 bases, and 7 bases lay between the germline ends. Genomic DNA templated the TCR beta VDJ and CDR3 profiling. Each CDR3 protein is one row after TCRdb ran MiXCR on the reads. The data show approximately 150,000 distinct CDR3 sequences, with over 40% seen just once and 3% to 4% held by the top ten. Overall study findings and caveats: CD8+ Simpson's diversity showed no significant patient-control difference.

Patients sequenced had flow cytometry evidence of CD8+CD57+ cell expansion. Among the patients, none had received any therapy at the time of blood sampling. As to this clonotype: Its antigen is as yet unknown.

This clonotype originated in a human donor with aplastic anemia. Sample: sorted CD4+, CD8+, or CD8+CD57+ T cells (not recorded which) from PBMCs. The gene calls are TRBV20-1 and TRBJ1-6; D call uncertain. CDR3 bases: TGCAGTGCTAGAGATGAAGGATCACCCCTCCACTTT. This encodes CSARDEGSPLHF.